Listed below are T cell receptor beta chains from one sample, sequenced in a study of T cell responses to AZD1222 COVID-19 vaccine. Method: immunoSEQ multiplex PCR; TCRdb's copy keeps in-frame clones and lacks some. Of about 160,000 clones in the sample, roughly 90% were seen once. The sequencing used peripheral blood, collected on day 0 of AZD1222 vaccination. The receptors shown here come from an adult in good health. Both conserved end residues are part of each CDR3. Each record gives: V gene, clone size, J gene, CDR3 protein. Some rows mark clone size as missing; the rest say once, few, many or name a class of expanded clone.

>TRBV7-6|-|TRBJ1-3
CASSLAAGPSGNTIYF
>TRBV24-1|-|TRBJ1-2
CATSAAAYGYTF
>TRBV7-9|-|TRBJ1-6
CASRGVLGSPLHF
>TRBV5-4|-|TRBJ1-2
CASTLGTGNYGYTF
>TRBV27|-|TRBJ2-4
CASSFNPRRGSSNIQYF
>TRBV18|-|TRBJ1-1
CASSEDRDTEAFF
>TRBV7-2|-|TRBJ1-4
CASSLSVGKGGGEKLFF
>TRBV27|once|TRBJ2-3
CASSVYTGSSTDTQYF
>TRBV7-2|few|TRBJ2-7
CASMRDRSSYEQYF
>TRBV6-5|-|TRBJ2-1
CASRARRGGNEQFF
>TRBV28|-|TRBJ2-7
CASSSEGRDAYEQYF
>TRBV11-3|-|TRBJ2-7
CASSYNTGPEVGEQYF
>TRBV7-9|once|TRBJ1-5
CASSLGGAGNQPQHF
>TRBV30|-|TRBJ1-1
CAWSRGMNTEAFF
>TRBV4-3|-|TRBJ1-4
CASSQRAQFDEKLFF
>TRBV9|-|TRBJ1-2
CASSSMTGAPPWDGYTF
>TRBV7-2|once|TRBJ2-6
CASSHPSGANVLTF
>TRBV18|-|TRBJ2-5
CASSPNRDRVRETQYF
>TRBV5-1|few|TRBJ1-2
CASSLIGGNNGYTF
>TRBV7-2|once|TRBJ1-1
CASSLVVGTGTTNTEAFF
>TRBV2|-|TRBJ2-7
CASSVGLAGVSEQYF
>TRBV4-3|-|TRBJ2-1
CASSQDPSASSYNEQFF
>TRBV28|-|TRBJ1-2
CASLQGDGYTF
>TRBV6-5|-|TRBJ1-1
CASSRTANTEAFF
>TRBV5-6|-|TRBJ1-2
CASSSYRENYGYTF
>TRBV27|-|TRBJ2-3
CATRLLDTQYF
>TRBV28|-|TRBJ1-2
CASSKQWGGYTF
>TRBV28|-|TRBJ2-7
CASSFRGWDEQYF
>TRBV6-2/TRBV6-3|-|TRBJ2-1
CASSYDRTGAYNEQFF
>TRBV14|-|TRBJ1-2
CASSLQGRGYGYTF
>TRBV7-8|-|TRBJ2-3
CASSLEGTDTQYF
>TRBV6-5|-|TRBJ1-6
CAAWTGNSPLHF
>TRBV19|once|TRBJ1-5
CASKGPPQHF
>TRBV28|-|TRBJ2-3
CASSLSGSNTDTQYF
>TRBV28|-|TRBJ2-1
CASRPLAGAYNEQFF
>TRBV28|-|TRBJ1-2
CASISSTRGPYGYTF
>TRBV7-6|-|TRBJ2-1
CASSPLLTGKTWFERNEQFF
>TRBV18|-|TRBJ1-1
CASSPSQGGFTEAFF
>TRBV27|-|TRBJ2-1
CASSTILAGGQERYYNEQFF
>TRBV11-2|-|TRBJ1-3
CASSLESGVGNTIYF
>TRBV5-4|-|TRBJ2-2
CASNPSAGGPPGELFF
>TRBV7-8|once|TRBJ1-5
CASFYRPGHNQPQHF
>TRBV18|-|TRBJ1-3
CASSPRNSLGNRNTIYF
>TRBV9|-|TRBJ1-6
CASSGQGRSPLHF
>TRBV5-4|few|TRBJ2-7
CASWEQGAHEQYF
>TRBV24-1|-|TRBJ2-1
CATSEPGTGPNEQFF